These 15 T cell receptor beta chains share one sample of origin, sequenced in a study of cytomegalovirus exposure and HLA in healthy donors. Researchers ran the PCR with 60 Vbeta and 13 Jbeta primers. Here immunoSEQ multiplex PCR was the method, and the copy in TCRdb shows in-frame clones only, minus some. The sample lists under 150,000 clones, roughly three quarters occurring once. The sequenced material came from PBMCs. The origin of the receptors is a woman aged 55 to 70 in good health and CMV-seronegative.

This sequence joins TRBV9 and TRBJ1-1; unclear D gene. The CDR3 loop spans 12 amino acids. Trimming took off 3 bases at V and 4 bases at J, with 7 bases between the two ends. The germline V gene encodes CDR1 SGDLS and CDR2 YYNGEE. CDR3 loop: CASSATATEAFF. The CDR3 DNA reads as TGTGCCAGCAGCGCCACAGCCACTGAAGCTTTCTTT.

This clone was seen only a few times. The V and J genes are TRBV5-4 and TRBJ1-1, with TRBD1 as a possible D gene (5 bases). The germline V gene has CDR1 SGHNT and CDR2 YYREEE (reference sequence). The V end lost 4 bases, the J end lost 1 base, and 17 bases lay between the germline ends. This CDR3 is built from 16 residues. The CDR3 loop is CASSPDRSFGNTEAFF. CDR3 nucleotides: TGTGCCAGCAGCCCCGACAGAAGCTTTGGGAACACTGAAGCTTTCTTT.

V is TRBV5-6 and J is TRBJ2-7; possible D gene TRBD1, 5 bases. The V and J ends lost 3 bases and 8 bases respectively, with 24 bases between them. The CDR3 spans 16 residues. Germline V lookup: CDR1 SGHDT, CDR2 YYEEEE. The chain's CDR3 is CASSSLGDSNYPKQYF. CDR3 nucleotides: TGTGCCAGCAGCTCGTTAGGGGATTCTAACTATCCGAAGCAGTACTTC.

The V call is TRBV18, the J call TRBJ1-2; D gene unclear. V shed 3 bases and J shed 8 bases, with 13 bases lying between them. This CDR3 has 13 amino acids. CDR1 is KGHSH and CDR2 is LQKENI in the germline V gene. The CDR3, as DNA: TGTGCCAGCTCACCGCGGGAGACTGCCGGCTACACCTTC. Its protein product is CASSPRETAGYTF.

This clone was seen a single time. V is TRBV28 and J is TRBJ2-7; 9 bases line up with TRBD2. The CDR3 extends over 15 amino acids. V was pared by 5 bases and J by 4 bases, with 9 bases of the junction left unmatched. Germline V gene data show CDR1 as MDHEN and CDR2 as SYDVKM. Here the CDR3 reads CASSVWASGKYEQYF. The CDR3 region has the DNA TGTGCCAGCAGTGTTTGGGCTAGCGGGAAGTACGAGCAGTACTTC.

J is TRBJ2-1 and V is TRBV7-9; no reliable D call. Trimming took 3 bases from V and 3 from J, leaving 12 bases between them. Looked up from germline, CDR1 is SEHNR and CDR2 is FQNEAQ (reference sequence). This CDR3 contains 15 residues. The CDR3 DNA is TGTGCCAGCAGCTTGCTCGAGACTGTCTACAATGAGCAGTTCTTC. Translation: CASSLLETVYNEQFF.

This chain uses TRBV5-1 with TRBJ1-1, with 9 bases matching TRBD1. This CDR3 is 14 amino acids long. After removal of 2 bases from V and 3 bases from J, the junction contained 2 bases not matched to a gene. Per the germline V gene, CDR1 is SGHRS and CDR2 is YFSETQ. In nucleotides, the CDR3 is TGCGCCAGCAGCTTTAGGACAGGGGACACTGAAGCTTTCTTT. Residues: CASSFRTGDTEAFF.

The V call is TRBV14, the J call TRBJ2-7; D not resolved. This CDR3 is 12 amino acids long. From germline, CDR1 is SGHDN and CDR2 FVKESK. V was trimmed by 1 base and J by 4 bases, leaving 5 bases between them. In DNA form, the CDR3 reads TGTGCCAGCAGCCAAGCCCCATACGAGCAGTACTTC. Protein: CASSQAPYEQYF. Variable domain in full (rest from reference TRBV14 and TRBJ2-7): EAGVTQFPSHSVIEKGQTVTLRCDPISGHDNLYWYRRVMGKEIKFLLHFVKESKQDESGMPNNRFLAERTGGTYSTLKVQPAELEDSGVYFCASSQAPYEQYFGPGTRLTVT.

This clone was seen a few times. The chain uses TRBV19 and TRBJ2-7; maybe TRBD1 (5 bases). Trimming stripped 7 bases from V and 3 bases from J, with 16 bases between. Germline lookup yields CDR1 LNHDA and CDR2 SQIVND (reference sequence). The length of the CDR3 is 14 residues. The CDR3 DNA reads TGTGCCAGTAATAGGGGCCGTAGAGACTACGAGCAGTACTTC. Translation gives CASNRGRRDYEQYF. The complete variable domain, with remaining parts taken from reference TRBV19 and TRBJ2-7, reads DGGITQSPKYLFRKEGQNVTLSCEQNLNHDAMYWYRQDPGQGLRLIYYSQIVNDFQKGDIAEGYSVSREKKESFPLTVTSAQKNPTAFYLCASNRGRRDYEQYFGPGTRLTVT.

The chain has TRBV19 and TRBJ1-2; 11 positions agree with TRBD1. The CDR3 length is 13 residues. J gave up 8 bases and V 5 bases, and 4 bases lay outside the gene matches. The germline gives CDR1 LNHDA, CDR2 SQIVND (reference sequence). CDR3 sequence (DNA): TGTGCCAGTAGTCCGGACAGGGGGCAAGGCTACACCTTC. It is translated as CASSPDRGQGYTF.

V and J are TRBV5-1 and TRBJ2-1; 12 nucleotides line up with TRBD2. The CDR3 is made up of 15 amino acids. After removal of 7 bases from V and 6 bases from J, the junction contained 8 bases not matched to a gene. In germline, CDR1 is SGHRS, CDR2 YFSETQ. The CDR3 reads CASSLAGGTGNEQFF. The CDR3 DNA reads as TGCGCCAGCTCCCTAGCGGGAGGGACAGGCAATGAGCAGTTCTTC.

The CDR3 here is CASSFGTSGRAKGYF. CDR3 bases: TGTGCCAGCAGTTTCGGGACTAGCGGGAGGGCCAAGGGGTACTTC. The genes are TRBV28 and TRBJ2-7, with TRBD2 matching 16 bases. Looked up from germline, CDR1 is MDHEN and CDR2 is SYDVKM. Losses at the gene ends were 3 bases for V and 12 bases for J; bases not matched to a gene: 8. The CDR3 is 15 amino acids.

This sequence joins TRBV5-1 and TRBJ2-6, with D maybe TRBD1 (5 bases). V gave up 6 bases and J gave up 0 bases, with 13 bases separating them. Germline lookup yields CDR1 SGHRS and CDR2 YFSETQ. The CDR3 is 16 amino acids. The CDR3 protein is CASTKQANSGANVLTF. The CDR3 DNA reads as TGCGCCAGCACCAAACAGGCAAACTCTGGGGCCAACGTCCTGACTTTC.

The rearrangement uses TRBV7-6 and TRBJ2-1, with D perhaps matching TRBD2 (6 bases). Trimming removed 5 bases at V and 6 bases at J, with 20 bases between. Per germline, CDR1 SGHVS and CDR2 FNYEAQ. The CDR3 loop spans 16 amino acids. CDR3 DNA: TGTGCCAGCAGCCCCCCTTCCGCGGGGCCCCCCAATGAGCAGTTCTTC. Translation gives CASSPPSAGPPNEQFF. Filled out from reference TRBV7-6 and TRBJ2-1, the complete variable domain reads GAGVSQSPRYKVTKRGQDVALRCDPISGHVSLYWYRQALGQGPEFLTYFNYEAQQDKSGLPNDRFSAERPEGSISTLTIQRTEQRDSAMYRCASSPPSAGPPNEQFFGPGTRLTVL.

The V and J genes are TRBV5-4 and TRBJ2-7, with 7 bases aligning to TRBD1. The junction had 6 bases not matched to a gene; V was cut back by 3 bases and J by 0 bases. Germline V lookup: CDR1 SGHNT, CDR2 YYREEE (reference sequence). The CDR3 is made up of 15 amino acids. The CDR3 region is CASSSTGVSSYEQYF. DNA of the CDR3: TGTGCCAGCAGCTCTACAGGGGTCAGCTCCTACGAGCAGTACTTC.